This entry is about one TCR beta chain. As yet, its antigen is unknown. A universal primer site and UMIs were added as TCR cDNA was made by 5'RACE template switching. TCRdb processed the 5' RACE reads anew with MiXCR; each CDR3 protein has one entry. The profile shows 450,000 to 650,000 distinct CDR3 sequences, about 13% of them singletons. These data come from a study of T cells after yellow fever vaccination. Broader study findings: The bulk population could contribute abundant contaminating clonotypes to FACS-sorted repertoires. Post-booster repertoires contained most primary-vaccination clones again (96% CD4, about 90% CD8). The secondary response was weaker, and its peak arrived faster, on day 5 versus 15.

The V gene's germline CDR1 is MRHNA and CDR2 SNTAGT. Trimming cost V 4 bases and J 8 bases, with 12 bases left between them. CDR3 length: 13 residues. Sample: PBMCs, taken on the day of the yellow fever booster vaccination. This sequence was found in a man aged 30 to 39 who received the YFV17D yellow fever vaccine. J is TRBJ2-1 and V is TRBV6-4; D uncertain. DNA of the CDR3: TGTGCCAGCAGTGCAACTCTAGGGTATGAGCAGTTCTTC. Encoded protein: CASSATLGYEQFF.